This T cell receptor beta chain is from a study of cytomegalovirus exposure and HLA in healthy donors. General study results and limits: A prior analysis recorded that most TCR beta V segments were productive about 87% or about 30% of the time.

The PCR ran on 60 Vbeta and 13 Jbeta primers. The method was immunoSEQ multiplex PCR; TCRdb's version includes in-frame clones alone and lacks a portion of them. This table has about 200,000 clones, roughly 85% appearing once. Trimming took 3 bases from V and 8 from J; bases not matched to a gene: 0. CDR1 is SGDLS and CDR2 is YYNGEE in the germline V gene. The CDR3 totals 12 residues. Comments on this clone: No antigen is known for it.

The material sequenced was PBMCs. The chain recombines TRBV9 with TRBJ1-4; 8 bases match TRBD1. The sequence derives from a woman in her forties or fifties in good health and CMV-seronegative. CDR3 in amino acids: CASSGTGEKLFF. DNA of the CDR3: TGTGCCAGCAGCGGGACAGGGGAAAAACTGTTTTTT.